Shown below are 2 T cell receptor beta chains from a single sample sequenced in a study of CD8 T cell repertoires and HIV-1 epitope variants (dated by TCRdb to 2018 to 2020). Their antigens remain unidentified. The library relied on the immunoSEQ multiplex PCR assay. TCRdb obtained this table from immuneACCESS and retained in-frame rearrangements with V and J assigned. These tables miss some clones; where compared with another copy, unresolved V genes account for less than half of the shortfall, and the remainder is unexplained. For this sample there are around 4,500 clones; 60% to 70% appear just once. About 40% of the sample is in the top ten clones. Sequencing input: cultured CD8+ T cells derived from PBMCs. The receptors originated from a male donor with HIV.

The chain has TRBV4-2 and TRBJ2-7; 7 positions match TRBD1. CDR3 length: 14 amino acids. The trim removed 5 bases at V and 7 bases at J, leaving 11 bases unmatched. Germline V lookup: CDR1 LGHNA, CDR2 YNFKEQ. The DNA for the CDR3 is TGTGCCAGCAGCTTGGGACAGTACCTTCGTGAGCAGTACTTC. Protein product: CASSLGQYLREQYF.

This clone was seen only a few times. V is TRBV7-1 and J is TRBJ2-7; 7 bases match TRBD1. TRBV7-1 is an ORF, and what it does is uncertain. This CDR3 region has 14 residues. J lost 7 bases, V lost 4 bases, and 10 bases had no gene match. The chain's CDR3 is CASSLGQYLREQYF. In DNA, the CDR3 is TGTGCCAGCAGCTTGGGACAGTACCTTCGTGAGCAGTACTTC.